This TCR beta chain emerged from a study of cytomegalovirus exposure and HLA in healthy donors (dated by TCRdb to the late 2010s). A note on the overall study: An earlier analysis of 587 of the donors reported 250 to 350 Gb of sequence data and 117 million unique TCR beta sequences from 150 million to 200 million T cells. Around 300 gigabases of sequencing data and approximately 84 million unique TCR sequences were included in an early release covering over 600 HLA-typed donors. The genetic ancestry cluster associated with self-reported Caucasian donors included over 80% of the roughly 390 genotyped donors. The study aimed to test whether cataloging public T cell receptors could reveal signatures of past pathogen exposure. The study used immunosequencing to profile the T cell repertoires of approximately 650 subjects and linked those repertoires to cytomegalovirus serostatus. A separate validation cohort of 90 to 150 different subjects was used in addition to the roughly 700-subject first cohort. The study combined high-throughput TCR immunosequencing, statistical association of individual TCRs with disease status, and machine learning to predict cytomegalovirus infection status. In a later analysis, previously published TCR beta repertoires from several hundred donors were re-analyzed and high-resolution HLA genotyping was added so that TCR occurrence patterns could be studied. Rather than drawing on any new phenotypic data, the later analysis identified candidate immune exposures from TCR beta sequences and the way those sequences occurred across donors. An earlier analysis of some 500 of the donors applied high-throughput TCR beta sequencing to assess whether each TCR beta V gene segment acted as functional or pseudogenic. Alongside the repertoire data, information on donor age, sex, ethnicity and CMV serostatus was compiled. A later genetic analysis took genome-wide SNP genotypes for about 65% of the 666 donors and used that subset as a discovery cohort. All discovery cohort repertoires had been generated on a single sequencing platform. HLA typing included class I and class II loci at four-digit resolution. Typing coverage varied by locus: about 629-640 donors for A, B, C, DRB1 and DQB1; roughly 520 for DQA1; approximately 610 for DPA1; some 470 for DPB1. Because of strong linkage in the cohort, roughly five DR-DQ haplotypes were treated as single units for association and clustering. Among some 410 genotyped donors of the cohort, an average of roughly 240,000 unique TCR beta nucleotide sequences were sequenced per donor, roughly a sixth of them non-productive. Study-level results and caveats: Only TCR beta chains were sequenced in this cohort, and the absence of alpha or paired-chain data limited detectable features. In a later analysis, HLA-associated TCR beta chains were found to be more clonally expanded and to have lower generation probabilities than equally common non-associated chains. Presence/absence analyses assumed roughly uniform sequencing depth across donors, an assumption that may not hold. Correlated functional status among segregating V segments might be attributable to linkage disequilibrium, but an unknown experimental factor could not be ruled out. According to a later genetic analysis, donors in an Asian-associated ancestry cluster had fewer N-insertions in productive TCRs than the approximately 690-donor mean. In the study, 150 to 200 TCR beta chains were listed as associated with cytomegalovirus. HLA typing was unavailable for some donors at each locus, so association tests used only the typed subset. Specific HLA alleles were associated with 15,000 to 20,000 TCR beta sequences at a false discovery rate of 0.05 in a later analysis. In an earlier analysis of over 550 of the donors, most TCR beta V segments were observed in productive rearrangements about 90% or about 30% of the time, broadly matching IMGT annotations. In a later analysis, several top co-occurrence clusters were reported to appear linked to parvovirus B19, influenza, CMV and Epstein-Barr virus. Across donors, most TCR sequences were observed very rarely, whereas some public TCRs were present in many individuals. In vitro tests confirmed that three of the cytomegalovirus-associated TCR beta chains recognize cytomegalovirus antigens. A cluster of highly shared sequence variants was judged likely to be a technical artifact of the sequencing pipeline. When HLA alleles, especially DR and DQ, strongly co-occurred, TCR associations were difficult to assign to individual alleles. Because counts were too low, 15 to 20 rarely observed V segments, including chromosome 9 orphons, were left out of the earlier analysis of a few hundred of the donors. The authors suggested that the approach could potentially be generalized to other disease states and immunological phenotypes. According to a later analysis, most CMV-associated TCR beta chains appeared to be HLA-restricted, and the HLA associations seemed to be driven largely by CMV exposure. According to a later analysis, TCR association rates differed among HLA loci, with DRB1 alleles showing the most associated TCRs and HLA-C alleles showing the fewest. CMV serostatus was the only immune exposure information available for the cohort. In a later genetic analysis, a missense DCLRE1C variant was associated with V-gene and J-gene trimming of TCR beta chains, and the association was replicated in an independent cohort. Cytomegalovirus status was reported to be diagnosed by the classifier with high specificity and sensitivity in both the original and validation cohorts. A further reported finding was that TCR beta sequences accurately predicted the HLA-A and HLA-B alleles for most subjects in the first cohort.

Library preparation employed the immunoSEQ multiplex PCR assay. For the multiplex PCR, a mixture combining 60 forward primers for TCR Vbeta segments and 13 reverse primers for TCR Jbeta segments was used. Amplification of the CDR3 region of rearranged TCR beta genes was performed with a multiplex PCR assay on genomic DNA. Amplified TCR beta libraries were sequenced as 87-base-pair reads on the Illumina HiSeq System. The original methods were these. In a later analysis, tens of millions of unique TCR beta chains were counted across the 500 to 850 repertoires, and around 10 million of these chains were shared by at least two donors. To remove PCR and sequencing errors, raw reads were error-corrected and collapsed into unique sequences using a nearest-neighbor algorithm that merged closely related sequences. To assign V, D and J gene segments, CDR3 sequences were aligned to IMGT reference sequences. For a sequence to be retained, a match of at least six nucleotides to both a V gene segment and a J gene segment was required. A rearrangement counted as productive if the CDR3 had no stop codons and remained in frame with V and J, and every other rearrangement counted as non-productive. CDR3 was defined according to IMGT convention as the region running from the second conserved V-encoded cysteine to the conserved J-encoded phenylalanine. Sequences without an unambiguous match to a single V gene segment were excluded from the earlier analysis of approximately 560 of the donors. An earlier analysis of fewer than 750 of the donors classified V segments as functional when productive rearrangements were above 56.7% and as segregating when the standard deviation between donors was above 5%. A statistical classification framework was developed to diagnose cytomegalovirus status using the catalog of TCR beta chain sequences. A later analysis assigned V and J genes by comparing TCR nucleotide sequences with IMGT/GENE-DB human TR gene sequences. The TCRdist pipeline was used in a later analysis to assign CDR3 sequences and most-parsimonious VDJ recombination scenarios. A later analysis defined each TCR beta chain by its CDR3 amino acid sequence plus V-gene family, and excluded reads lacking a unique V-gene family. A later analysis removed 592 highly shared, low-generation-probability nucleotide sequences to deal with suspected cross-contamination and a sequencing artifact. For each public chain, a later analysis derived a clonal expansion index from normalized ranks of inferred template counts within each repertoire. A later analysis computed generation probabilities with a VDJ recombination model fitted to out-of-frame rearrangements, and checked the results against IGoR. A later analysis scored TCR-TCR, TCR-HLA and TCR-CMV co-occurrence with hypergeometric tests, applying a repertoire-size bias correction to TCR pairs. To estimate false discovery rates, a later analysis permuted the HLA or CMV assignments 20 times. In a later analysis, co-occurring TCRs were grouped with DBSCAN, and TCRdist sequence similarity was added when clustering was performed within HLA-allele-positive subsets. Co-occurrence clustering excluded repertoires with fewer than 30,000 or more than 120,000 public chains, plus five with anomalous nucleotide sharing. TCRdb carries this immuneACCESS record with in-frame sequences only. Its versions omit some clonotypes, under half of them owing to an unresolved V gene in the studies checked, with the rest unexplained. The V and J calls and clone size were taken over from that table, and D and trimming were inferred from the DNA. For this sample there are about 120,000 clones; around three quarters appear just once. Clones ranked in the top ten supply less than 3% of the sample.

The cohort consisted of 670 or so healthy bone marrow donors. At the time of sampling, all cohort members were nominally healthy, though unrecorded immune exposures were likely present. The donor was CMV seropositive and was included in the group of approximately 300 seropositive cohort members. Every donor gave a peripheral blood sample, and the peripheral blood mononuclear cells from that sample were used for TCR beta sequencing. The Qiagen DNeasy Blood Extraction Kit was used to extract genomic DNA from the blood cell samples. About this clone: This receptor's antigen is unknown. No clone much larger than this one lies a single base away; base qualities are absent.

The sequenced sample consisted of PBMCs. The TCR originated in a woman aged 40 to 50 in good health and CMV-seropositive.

The DNA is as follows: TGCGCCAGCAGCTCTGACAGGACGAGCTCCTATAATTCACCCCTCCACTTT. This encodes CASSSDRTSSYNSPLHF. This sequence uses TRBV5-1 and TRBJ1-6; matching of 6 bases hints at TRBD1 as the D gene. Measured from the cysteine to the phenylalanine, the CDR3 is 17 residues long. Of the read, only the CDR3 DNA is kept; its 51 bases are in frame from base 1. The germline V gene encodes CDR1 SGHRS and CDR2 YFSETQ. Trimming takes 3 bases from V and 0 bases from J, and the germline ends sit 13 bases apart.